This entry features one T cell receptor beta chain sequence. No antigen is known for it. The culture ran for roughly 10 days before CD4+ T cells were isolated. These data come from a study of vaccination effects on CD4 cells after COVID-19. Study-level information: Peptides at around 9.9 ug/ml and IL-2 at 10 IU/ml were added to more than 1.5 million PBMC per well.

Sequenced by immunoSEQ multiplex PCR; TCRdb stores in-frame clones only, minus some. The sample records more than 30,000 clones, roughly 87% being singletons. This sample comprised CD4+ T cells from PBMCs cultured without peptide, obtained before COVID-19 vaccination. The TCR sequence derives from a human donor who received a COVID-19 vaccine.

CDR3 sequence: CASTKDGLGTQYF. CDR3 DNA: TGTGCCAGCACCAAGGACGGTCTTGGGACCCAGTACTTC. The chain has TRBV2 and TRBJ2-5; D remains ambiguous. Deletions cut 7 bases from V and 7 bases from J, with 16 bases between. This CDR3 has 13 amino acids. The germline CDR1 and CDR2 sequences are SNHLY and FYNNEI.